One sample yielded the 8 T cell receptor beta chains listed below, sequenced in a study of follicular helper T cells after annual influenza vaccination. Sequencing was performed with immunoSEQ multiplex PCR; in TCRdb, only in-frame clones are kept and a portion is missing. In the table there are over 14,000 clones, approximately 85% of which are singletons. Described time point: 2014-2015 season, pre-vaccination. Source: CXCR5- memory CD4+ T cells sorted from blood, taken on the day of influenza vaccination. The origin of the receptors is an adult who received the influenza vaccine.

This chain links TRBV28 with TRBJ2-1, with D possibly matching TRBD1 (6 bases). CDR3 size: 15 residues. Germline V gene data show CDR1 as MDHEN and CDR2 as SYDVKM. The ends were cut back, 7 bases at V and 5 bases at J, with 18 bases in the middle. The chain's CDR3 is CASIGGAQGNNEQFF. In nucleotides, the CDR3 is TGTGCCAGCATCGGCGGTGCACAGGGAAACAATGAGCAGTTCTTC.

The chain joins TRBV4-1 to TRBJ2-7, with TRBD1 matching 9 bases. The CDR3 has 13 residues. Germline CDR1 MGHRA, CDR2 YSYEKL. The junction had 1 base not matched to a gene; V was cut back by 4 bases and J by 3 bases. The CDR3 DNA reads TGCGCCAGCAGCCGGACAGGGGACTACGAGCAGTACTTC. Its translation: CASSRTGDYEQYF.

The J gene is TRBJ2-3, the V gene TRBV25-1; possible D gene TRBD1, 5 bases. This CDR3 spans 15 amino acids. Germline V gene sequence: CDR1 MGHDK, CDR2 SYGVNS. V gave up 1 base and J gave up 3 bases, with 11 bases separating them. CDR3 bases: TGTGCCAGCAGTGAATCTGGTCAGGGAACAGATACGCAGTATTTT. Protein sequence: CASSESGQGTDTQYF.

The chain recombines TRBV7-2 with TRBJ2-5; 10 bases align to TRBD2. V lost 4 bases and J lost 5; bases outside the gene matches: 13. Germline CDR1 is SGHTA and CDR2 is FQGNSA. This CDR3 has 17 residues. CDR3 bases: TGTGCCAGCAGCTCCCGCGGAGCGGGGGGGCGATCGGAGACCCAGTACTTC. It translates to CASSSRGAGGRSETQYF. Full variable domain (rest looked up from reference TRBV7-2 and TRBJ2-5): GAGVSQSPSNKVTEKGKDVELRCDPISGHTALYWYRQSLGQGLEFLIYFQGNSAPDKSGLPSDRFSAERTGGSVSTLTIQRTQQEDSAVYLCASSSRGAGGRSETQYFGPGTRLLVL.

The CDR3 protein is CASSPTSGGGQETQYF. In nucleotides, the CDR3 is TGTGCCAGCAGCCCGACTAGCGGGGGGGGGCAAGAGACCCAGTACTTC. The rearrangement joins TRBV9 to TRBJ2-5; 14 nucleotides agree with TRBD2. This CDR3 comprises 16 residues. Germline V gives CDR1 SGDLS, CDR2 YYNGEE. J was trimmed by 2 bases and V by 4 bases; bases with no gene match: 4.

This clone was picked up one time. The V gene is TRBV7-6, the J gene TRBJ2-2; TRBD1 matches 10 bases. V was pared by 4 bases and J by 5 bases, with 1 base of the junction left unmatched. CDR1 and CDR2 from the germline V gene are SGHVS and FNYEAQ. CDR3 length equals 14 residues. This chain's CDR3 is CASSSDRGTGELFF. The DNA of the CDR3 is TGTGCCAGCAGCTCGGACAGGGGGACCGGGGAGCTGTTTTTT.

The chain employs TRBV30 and TRBJ1-6; 11 positions match TRBD1. Germline-derived CDR1 and CDR2 are GTSNPN and SVGIG (reference sequence). This CDR3 is built from 15 residues. V gave up 1 base and J gave up 9 bases; unmatched junction bases: 5. This CDR3 is CAWSGGQGAFSPLHF. In DNA form, the CDR3 reads TGTGCCTGGAGTGGCGGACAGGGGGCTTTTTCACCCCTCCACTTT. Complete variable domain (other parts from reference TRBV30 and TRBJ1-6): SQTIHQWPATLVQPVGSPLSLECTVEGTSNPNLYWYRQAAGRGLQLLFYSVGIGQISSEVPQNLSASRPQDRQFILSSKKLLLSDSGFYLCAWSGGQGAFSPLHFGNGTRLTVT.

The gene calls are TRBV13 and TRBJ2-3, with D hard to call. V was pared by 4 bases and J by 4 bases, with 3 bases between. The CDR3 extends over 11 amino acids. Germline assignment: CDR1 PRHDT and CDR2 FYEKMQ (reference sequence). CDR3 loop: CASSYSDTQYF. In DNA form, the CDR3 reads TGTGCCAGCAGCTATTCAGATACGCAGTATTTT.